What follows are 10 T cell receptor beta chains derived from one specimen sequenced in a study of OX40 agonist ivuxolimab in advanced cancers. Libraries were prepared by immunoSEQ multiplex PCR; TCRdb keeps only in-frame clonotypes and omits some of them. Of 31,000 or so clones listed, around 81% are singletons. The specimen was CD4+ or CD8+ T cells sorted from blood, collected in a trial of the OX40 agonist ivuxolimab. The receptors were sampled from an adult with an advanced solid tumor such as melanoma, head and neck, liver or kidney cancer.

The chain recombines TRBV7-2 with TRBJ2-1; D remains unclear. Per germline, CDR1 SGHTA and CDR2 FQGNSA. V dropped 4 bases and J dropped 6 bases, with 7 bases sitting between them. This CDR3 has 12 amino acids. Here the CDR3 reads CASSSRFNEQFF. The CDR3 DNA reads as TGTGCCAGCAGCTCACGGTTCAATGAGCAGTTCTTC.

The V call is TRBV7-6, the J call TRBJ2-4; 7 bases align to TRBD2. Germline V gene data show CDR1 as SGHVS and CDR2 as FNYEAQ. The CDR3 is 16 amino acids. J lost 0 bases, V lost 2 bases, and 4 bases had no gene match. Here the CDR3 DNA reads TGTGCCAGCAGCTTAAGGGCGGGGGAAGCCAAAAACATTCAGTACTTC. Amino acids: CASSLRAGEAKNIQYF.

This clone occurred once. CDR3 residues: CASSWTGEKLFF. The CDR3 nucleotides are TGTGCCAGCAGTTGGACGGGTGAAAAACTGTTTTTT. The chain is built from TRBV6-5 and TRBJ1-4; D gene uncertain. The CDR3 has 12 amino acids. Germline V gives CDR1 MNHEY, CDR2 SVGAGI. Trimming shortened V by 4 bases and J by 7 bases, and 7 bases separated the two germline ends.

The rearrangement links TRBV5-6 to TRBJ2-3; D unclear. The CDR3 spans 12 residues. Germline loops: CDR1 SGHDT, CDR2 YYEEEE. Trimming shortened V by 3 bases and J by 13 bases, and 15 bases separated the two germline ends. CDR3: CASSSLNRLEYF. In DNA form, the CDR3 reads TGTGCCAGCAGCTCCCTGAACCGTTTAGAGTATTTT. Variable domain in full (rest from reference TRBV5-6 and TRBJ2-3): DAGVTQSPTHLIKTRGQQVTLRCSPKSGHDTVSWYQQALGQGPQFIFQYYEEEERQRGNFPDRFSGHQFPNYSSELNVNALLLGDSALYLCASSSLNRLEYFGPGTRLTVL.

The V gene is TRBV15, the J gene TRBJ2-2; D unresolved. Germline CDR1 and CDR2: LNHNV and YYDKDF (reference sequence). The CDR3 has 17 residues. With 0 bases removed from V and 1 base from J, the gap between germline ends came to 12 bases. The DNA for the CDR3 is TGTGCCACCAGCAGAGATGGGGAAACAGAGAACACCGGGGAGCTGTTTTTT. Amino acid sequence: CATSRDGETENTGELFF.

The chain joins TRBV7-9 to TRBJ1-3; D remains ambiguous. The germline V and J ends were trimmed by 4 bases and 4 bases, with 8 bases remaining between them. The CDR3 length is 13 residues. CDR1 and CDR2 from the germline V gene are SEHNR and FQNEAQ (reference sequence). CDR3 nucleotides: TGTGCCAGCAGCTGGGGTCTGGGAAACACCATATATTTT. As protein: CASSWGLGNTIYF.

The rearrangement joins TRBV11-1 to TRBJ1-1; the match to TRBD1 covers 10 bases. The germline gives CDR1 SGHAT, CDR2 FQDESV (reference sequence). This CDR3 spans 18 amino acids. The trim removed 5 bases at V and 3 bases at J, leaving 15 bases unmatched. The CDR3 DNA follows: TGTGCCAGCAGCCTTACGGGACAGGGGTCCCGATCTGACACTGAAGCTTTCTTT. Amino acid sequence: CASSLTGQGSRSDTEAFF.

The rearrangement joins TRBV6-5 to TRBJ1-1; no clear D gene. CDR3 length: 13 amino acids. V lost 8 bases and J 3 bases, leaving 13 bases between the germline ends. CDR1 is MNHEY and CDR2 is SVGAGI in the germline V gene. CDR3 coding DNA: TGTGCCAGCCAGCCGGGCCATCACACTGAAGCTTTCTTT. It codes for CASQPGHHTEAFF.

The chain employs TRBV4-3 and TRBJ2-7; a weak D match, TRBD2 (7 bases). With 1 base removed from V and 2 bases from J, the gap between germline ends came to 12 bases. The germline V gene has CDR1 LGHNA and CDR2 YSLEER. The CDR3 totals 15 residues. The CDR3 sequence: CASSQGRGGAYEQYF. The CDR3 coding sequence is TGCGCCAGCAGCCAAGGGAGGGGGGGGGCCTACGAGCAGTACTTC.

The DNA of the CDR3 is TGTGCCAGCAGCCAAGAAGGGGCAGGGTCCGGTGAGCAGTTCTTC. Its protein is CASSQEGAGSGEQFF. The chain couples TRBV4-2 to TRBJ2-1; perhaps TRBD1 as D (5 bases). Trimming cost V 0 bases and J 9 bases, with 15 bases left between them. The CDR3 runs 15 residues. The germline CDR1 and CDR2 sequences are LGHNA and YNFKEQ.